The clone carrying this T cell receptor (beta chain) has a single count. The data derive from a study of blood T cell repertoires in COVID-19. Study-wide background: COVID-19 samples from acute and convalescent phases originated in the United States, Italy and Spain. PBMCs, B-cell-depleted T cells, or T cells provided the cDNA or gDNA that made up the material.

Under the authors' procedure: Amplification with reference gene primers provided the estimates of nucleated cell counts. The repertoire was sequenced with immunoSEQ multiplex PCR; TCRdb's copy has only in-frame clones and lacks some. V and J calls and clone size are as listed in that table; D and trimming were resolved from the DNA. This table holds approximately 70,000 clones, more than 85% found once. Sequenced input: peripheral blood. The clonotype was recovered from a woman aged 60-75 years with active COVID-19.

The CDR3 DNA follows: TGTGCCAGCAGCGAGCTTCCGGGACAGGGAGGAAACACCATATATTTT. Translated: CASSELPGQGGNTIYF. V is TRBV27 and J is TRBJ1-3, with TRBD1 matching over 9 bases. In germline, CDR1 is MNHEY, CDR2 SMNVEV (reference sequence). Unmatched junction bases numbered 10, after V lost 6 bases and J lost 4 bases. The CDR3 loop spans 16 amino acids.